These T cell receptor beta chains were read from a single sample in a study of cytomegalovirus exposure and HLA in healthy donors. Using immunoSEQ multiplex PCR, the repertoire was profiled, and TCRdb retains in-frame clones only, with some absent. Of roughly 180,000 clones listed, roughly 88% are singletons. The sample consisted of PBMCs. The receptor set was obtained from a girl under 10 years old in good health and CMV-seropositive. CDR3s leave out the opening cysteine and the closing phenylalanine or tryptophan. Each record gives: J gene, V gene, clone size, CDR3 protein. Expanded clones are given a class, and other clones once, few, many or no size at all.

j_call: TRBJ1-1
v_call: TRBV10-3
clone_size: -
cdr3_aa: AISGLSKNTEAF

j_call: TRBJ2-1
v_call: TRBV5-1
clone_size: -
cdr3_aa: ASSLTSGSLDEQF

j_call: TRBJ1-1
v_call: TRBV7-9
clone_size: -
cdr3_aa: ASSSAGNTEAF

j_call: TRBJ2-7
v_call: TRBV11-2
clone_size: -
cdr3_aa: ASSLDNEQY

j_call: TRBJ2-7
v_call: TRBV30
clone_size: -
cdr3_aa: AWAPGQVVYEQY

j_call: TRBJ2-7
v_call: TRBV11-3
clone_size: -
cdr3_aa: ASSLVGPSGTYEQY

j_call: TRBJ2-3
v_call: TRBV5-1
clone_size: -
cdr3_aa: ASSLDASGIDTQY

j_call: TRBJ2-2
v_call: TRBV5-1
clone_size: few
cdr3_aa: ASSRGPEGLPTGELF

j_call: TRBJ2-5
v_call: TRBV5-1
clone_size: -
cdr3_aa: ASSLVGSGGETQY

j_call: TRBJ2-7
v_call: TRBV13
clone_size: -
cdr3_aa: ASSSSGGLTYEQY

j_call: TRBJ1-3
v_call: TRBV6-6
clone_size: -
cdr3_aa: ASTDGVSGNTIY

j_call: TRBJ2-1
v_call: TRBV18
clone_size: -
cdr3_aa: ASSPPGGRANNEQF

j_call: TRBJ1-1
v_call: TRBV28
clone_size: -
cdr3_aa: ASSTRQSRGTEAF

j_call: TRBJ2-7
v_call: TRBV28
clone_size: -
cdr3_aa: ASSPRVSGGYEQY

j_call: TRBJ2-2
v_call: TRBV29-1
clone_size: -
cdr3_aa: SVRQALNTGELF

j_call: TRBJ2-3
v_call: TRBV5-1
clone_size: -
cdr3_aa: ASSLGQTGQTDTDTQY

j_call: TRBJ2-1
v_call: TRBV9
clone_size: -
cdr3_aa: ASTGTSGGSYNEQF